This TCR beta chain was captured in a study of cytomegalovirus exposure and HLA in healthy donors. Study-wide findings and caveats: A later analysis linked a missense variant in DCLRE1C to the trimming of TCR beta V and J genes.

V gave up 4 bases and J gave up 0 bases, with 9 bases separating them. In germline, CDR1 is MNHGY, CDR2 SVAAGI. This CDR3 spans 15 amino acids. Note on this clone: Its matching antigen is unknown.

A multiplex PCR was run with 60 Vbeta primers and 13 Jbeta primers. Method: immunoSEQ multiplex PCR; TCRdb's copy keeps in-frame clones and lacks some. The sample records 35,000 to 40,000 clones, around three fifths being singletons. Sequencing was done on a sample of PBMCs. This receptor was identified in a man aged 45-60 years in good health and CMV-seropositive. The chain links TRBV6-9 to TRBJ1-4; D is unclear. DNA for the CDR3: TGTGCCAGCAGTTCGCAGGTGTCAACTAATGAAAAACTGTTTTTT. Amino acid sequence: CASSSQVSTNEKLFF.